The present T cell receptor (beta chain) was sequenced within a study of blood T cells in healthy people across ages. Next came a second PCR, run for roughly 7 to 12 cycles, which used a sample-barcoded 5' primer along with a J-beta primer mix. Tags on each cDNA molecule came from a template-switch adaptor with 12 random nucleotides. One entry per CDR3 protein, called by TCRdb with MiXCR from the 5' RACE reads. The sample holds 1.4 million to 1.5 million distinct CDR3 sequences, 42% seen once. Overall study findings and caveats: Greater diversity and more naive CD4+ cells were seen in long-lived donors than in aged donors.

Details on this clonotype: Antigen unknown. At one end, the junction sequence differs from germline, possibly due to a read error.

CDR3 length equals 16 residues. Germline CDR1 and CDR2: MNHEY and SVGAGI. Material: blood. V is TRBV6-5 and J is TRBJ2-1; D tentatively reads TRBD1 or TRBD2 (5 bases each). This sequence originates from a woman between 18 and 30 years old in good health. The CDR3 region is CSSSYSATGAYNEQFF. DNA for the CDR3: TGTTCCAGCAGTTACTCGGCGACCGGGGCTTACAATGAGCAGTTCTTC.